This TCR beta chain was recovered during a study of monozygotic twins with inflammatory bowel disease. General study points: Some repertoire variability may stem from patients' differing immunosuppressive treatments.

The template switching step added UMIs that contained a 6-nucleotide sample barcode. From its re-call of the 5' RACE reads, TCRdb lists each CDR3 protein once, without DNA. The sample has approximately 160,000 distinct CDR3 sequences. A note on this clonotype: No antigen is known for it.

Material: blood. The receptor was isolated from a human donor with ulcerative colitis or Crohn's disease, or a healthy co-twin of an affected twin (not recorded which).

The chain's CDR3 is CASSLDFNTDTQYF. V usage is TRBV5-1 and J usage is TRBJ2-3. The germline CDR1 and CDR2 sequences are SGHRS and YFSETQ. There are 14 residues in the CDR3.